This T cell receptor (beta chain) is from a study of CD8 T cells in Susac syndrome. The RNA, about 0.45 to 1 ug, was put through reverse transcription using random hexamers. Across 54 Vbeta and 13 Jbeta, TCR beta CDR3 was amplified with immunoSEQ multiplex PCR. TCRdb reanalysed the immunoSEQ multiplex PCR reads using MiXCR and keeps one entry per CDR3 protein. The sample lists a few hundred thousand distinct CDR3 sequences; just over 90% were seen once. TEMRA cells were enriched by FACS, while CD8+ and CD4+ T cells were obtained through a negative isolation that was performed magnetically. The sequenced sample consisted of CD4+ T cells from PBMCs. This clonotype was obtained from a human donor with multiple sclerosis.

CDR3 bases: TGTGCCTGGACCCCTGGGCGAAACACTGAAGCTTTCTTT. Translating it yields CAWTPGRNTEAFF. The chain uses TRBV30 and TRBJ1-1; the D is unclear. Trimming cost V 4 bases and J 2 bases, with 11 bases left between them. This CDR3 comprises 13 residues. Germline CDR1 reads GTSNPN; CDR2 reads SVGIG (reference sequence).